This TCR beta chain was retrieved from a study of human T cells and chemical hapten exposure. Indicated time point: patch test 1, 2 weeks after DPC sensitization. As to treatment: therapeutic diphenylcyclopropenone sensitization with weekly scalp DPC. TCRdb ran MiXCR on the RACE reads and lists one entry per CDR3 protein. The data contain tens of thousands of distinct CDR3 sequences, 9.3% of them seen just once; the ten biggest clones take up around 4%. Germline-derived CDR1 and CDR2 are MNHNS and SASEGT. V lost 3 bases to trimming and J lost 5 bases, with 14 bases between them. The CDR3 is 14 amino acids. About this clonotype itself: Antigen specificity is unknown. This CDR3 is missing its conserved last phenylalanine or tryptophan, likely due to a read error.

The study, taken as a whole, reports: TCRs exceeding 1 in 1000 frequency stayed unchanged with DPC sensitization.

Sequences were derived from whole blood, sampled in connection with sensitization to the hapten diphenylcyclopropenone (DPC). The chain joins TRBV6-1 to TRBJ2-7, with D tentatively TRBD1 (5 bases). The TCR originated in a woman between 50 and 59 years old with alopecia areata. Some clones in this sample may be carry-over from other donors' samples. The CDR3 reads CASSDSARVHEQYL. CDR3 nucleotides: TGTGCCAGCAGTGATTCTGCCAGGGTCCACGAGCAGTACCTC.